The T cell receptor (beta chain) under discussion was sequenced for a study of post-analysis software for immune sequencing data. Study-wide context: Included courses were relapsing-remitting and secondary progressive multiple sclerosis; progressive-relapsing multiple sclerosis was also included. Study conclusions and caveats: Significantly decreased normalized Chao1 diversity was recorded for multiple sclerosis patients relative to controls. Included in a set of a few TRBV segments more frequent in patients than controls were TRBV5-6, TRBV5-1 and TRBV20-1. Samples from one preparation batch, clustered by F measure, grouped strongly together.

This clonotype occurred a few times. Its antigen is unknown. The CDR3 consists of 13 residues. The germline V gene has CDR1 SGHRS and CDR2 YFSETQ. Trimming left V 1 base short and J 3 bases short, with 7 bases between. cDNA libraries of TCR beta carried unique molecular identifiers. T cells numbering about 0.95 to 10 million yielded 450,000 to 500,000 cDNA molecules. MiXCR was run by TCRdb on the PCR reads, yielding one entry per CDR3 protein. Among roughly 430,000 distinct CDR3 sequences listed, less than 40% were seen once. The sequenced sample consisted of blood. The chain is built from TRBV5-1 and TRBJ2-5; D call uncertain. The source is a girl aged 2-10 years with multiple sclerosis. CDR3 nucleotide sequence: TGCGCCAGCAGCTTGTTTACAAAAGAGACCCAGTACTTC. Protein product: CASSLFTKETQYF.